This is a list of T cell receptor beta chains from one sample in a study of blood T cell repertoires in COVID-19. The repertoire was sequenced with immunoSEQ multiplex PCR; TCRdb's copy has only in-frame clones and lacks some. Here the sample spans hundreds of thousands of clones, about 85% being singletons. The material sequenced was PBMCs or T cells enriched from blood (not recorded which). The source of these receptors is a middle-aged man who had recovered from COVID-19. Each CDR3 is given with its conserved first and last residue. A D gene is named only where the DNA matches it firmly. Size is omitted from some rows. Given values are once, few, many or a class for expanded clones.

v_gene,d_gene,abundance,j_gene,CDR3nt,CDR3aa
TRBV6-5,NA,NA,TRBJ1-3,TGTGCCAGCAGAGTACAGAGCTCTGGAAACACCATATATTTT,CASRVQSSGNTIYF
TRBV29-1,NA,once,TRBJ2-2,TGCAGCCCATTGGACAGCCTCGCCATATCGAACACCGGGGAGCTGTTTTTT,CSPLDSLAISNTGELFF
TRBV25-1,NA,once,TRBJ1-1,TGTGCCAGCAGTGAATATGCCAAGGGGAAGATGAACACTGAAGCTTTCTTT,CASSEYAKGKMNTEAFF
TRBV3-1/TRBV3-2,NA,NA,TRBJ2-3,TGTGCCAGCAGCCAAGCTCTAGAAGCAGATACGCAGTATTTT,CASSQALEADTQYF
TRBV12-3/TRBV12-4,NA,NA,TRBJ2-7,TGTGCCAGCAGTCCGGACAGCTACGAGCAGTACTTC,CASSPDSYEQYF
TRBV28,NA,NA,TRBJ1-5,TGTGCCAGCAGCCTAGACTGGAGGGGTTCTGATATAGCCCAGCATTTT,CASSLDWRGSDIAQHF
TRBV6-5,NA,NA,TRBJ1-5,TGTGCCAGCAGTTCCGGACAGTACAATCAGCCCCAGCATTTT,CASSSGQYNQPQHF
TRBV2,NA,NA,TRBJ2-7,TGTGCCAGCAGAGGTCTGGCGCGGTTCTACGAGCAGTACTTC,CASRGLARFYEQYF
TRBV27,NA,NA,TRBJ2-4,TGTGCCAGCAGTAGCGGAGTAGCCAAAAACATTCAGTACTTC,CASSSGVAKNIQYF
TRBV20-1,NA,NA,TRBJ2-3,TGCAGTGCTAGTGATCGGGACTCCTTTACAGATACGCAGTATTTT,CSASDRDSFTDTQYF
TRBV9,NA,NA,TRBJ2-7,TGTGCCAGCAGCGTCAAGGGGTCCTACGAGCAGTACTTC,CASSVKGSYEQYF
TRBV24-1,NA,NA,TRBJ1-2,TGTGCCCCCCCCCGGGTGGACTATGGCTACACCTTC,CAPPRVDYGYTF
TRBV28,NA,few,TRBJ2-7,TGTGCCAGCAGGCCTACAGGGCCTCAGCAGTACTTC,CASRPTGPQQYF
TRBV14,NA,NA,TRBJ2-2,TGTGCCAGCAGCCAGGTAGCTGGGACCGGGGAGCTGTTTTTT,CASSQVAGTGELFF
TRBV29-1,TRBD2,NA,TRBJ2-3,TGCAGCGTTGACATCGGGAGGGCCATGGATACGCAGTATTTT,CSVDIGRAMDTQYF
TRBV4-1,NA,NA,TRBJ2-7,TGCGCCAGCAGCCCACGTAGCGCCTACGAGCAGTACTTC,CASSPRSAYEQYF
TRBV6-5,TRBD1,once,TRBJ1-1,TGTGCCAGCACCAGCCGGGACAGCCTTTTACCTGAAGCTTTCTTT,CASTSRDSLLPEAFF
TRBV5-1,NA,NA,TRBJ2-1,TGCGCCAGCCATACAGGGAGTGAGCAGTTCTTC,CASHTGSEQFF
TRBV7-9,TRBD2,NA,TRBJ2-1,TGTGCCAGCAAGGGACTAGCGGGATATGAGCAGTTCTTC,CASKGLAGYEQFF
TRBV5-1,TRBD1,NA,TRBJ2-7,TGCGCCAGCAGGGCCGGCACCGGGACAGGGACCTACGAGCAGTACTTC,CASRAGTGTGTYEQYF
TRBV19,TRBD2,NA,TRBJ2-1,TGTGCCAGTAGTATGCCTAGCGGTAGCTCCTACAATGAGCAGTTCTTC,CASSMPSGSSYNEQFF
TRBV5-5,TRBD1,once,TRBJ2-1,TGTGCCAGCAGCCGGACAGGGTTTCTGAGTAGCTCCTACAATGAGCAGTTCTTC,CASSRTGFLSSSYNEQFF
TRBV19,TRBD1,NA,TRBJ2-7,TGTGCCAGTAGCGACAGGGGCTACGAGCAGTACTTC,CASSDRGYEQYF
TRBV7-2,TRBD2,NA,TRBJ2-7,TGTGCCAGCAGTGAGGGAGTAGCGGGAAACTACGAGCAGTACTTC,CASSEGVAGNYEQYF
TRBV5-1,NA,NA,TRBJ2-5,TGCGCCAGCAGCTTGGAGGGAGCTGGAGAGACCCAGTACTTC,CASSLEGAGETQYF
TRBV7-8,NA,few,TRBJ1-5,TGTGCCAGCAGCCCAAGGGCAGGGAATAATCAGCCCCAGCATTTT,CASSPRAGNNQPQHF
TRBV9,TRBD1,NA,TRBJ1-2,TGTGCCAGCAGCGCCTACCGGGACAGGGGATCGGGGTCTGGCTACACCTTC,CASSAYRDRGSGSGYTF
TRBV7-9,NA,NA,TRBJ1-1,TGTGCCAGCAGGAAAACAGGTCTGGAGACTGAAGCTTTCTTT,CASRKTGLETEAFF
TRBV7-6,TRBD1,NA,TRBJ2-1,TGTGCCAGCAGCCAGCATGGACAGGGGGTATACAATGAGCAGTTCTTC,CASSQHGQGVYNEQFF
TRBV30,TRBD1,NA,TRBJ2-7,TGTGCCTGGAGTGTACCGGACAGGGCCCTCTACGAGCAGTACTTC,CAWSVPDRALYEQYF
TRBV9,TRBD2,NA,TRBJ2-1,TGTGCCAGCAGCGCCGGATTGGGACTAGCGGGAGTTCGAAGGAATGAGCAGTTCTTC,CASSAGLGLAGVRRNEQFF
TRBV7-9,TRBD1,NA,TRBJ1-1,TGTGCCAGCAGCCCGAAACAGGGGGAAGCTTTCTTT,CASSPKQGEAFF
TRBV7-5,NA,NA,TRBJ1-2,TGTGCCAGAAGCTTGGGTGTAGGGACACGGGTTTATGGCTACACCTTC,CARSLGVGTRVYGYTF
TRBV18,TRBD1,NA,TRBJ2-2,TGTGCCAGCTCACCCTTGGGACAGGGGACGACCGGGGAGCTGTTTTTT,CASSPLGQGTTGELFF
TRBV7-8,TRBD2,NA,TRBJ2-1,TGTGCCAGCAGCCCGGGACTAGGTATCGCCGATGAGCAGTTCTTC,CASSPGLGIADEQFF
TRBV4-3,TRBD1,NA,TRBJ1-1,TGCGCCAGCAGCCAAGATACGACAGGGTTGAACACTGAAGCTTTCTTT,CASSQDTTGLNTEAFF
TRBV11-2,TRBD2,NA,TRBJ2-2,TGTGCCAGCAGCTCTATAGGGGGACTAGCGGGAGTAGGCGGGGAGCTGTTTTTT,CASSSIGGLAGVGGELFF
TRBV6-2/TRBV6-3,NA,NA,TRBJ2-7,TGTGCCAGCAGTTACGGCCTAGCTGTCTACGAGCAGTACTTC,CASSYGLAVYEQYF
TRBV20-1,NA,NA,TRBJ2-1,TGCAGTGCTAGTACCTTTAGGGGACACAACGTCAATGAGCAGTTCTTC,CSASTFRGHNVNEQFF
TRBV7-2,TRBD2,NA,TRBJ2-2,TGTGCCAGCAGCTTTTTGGCGGGAGTCTTCGGGGAGCTGTTTTTT,CASSFLAGVFGELFF
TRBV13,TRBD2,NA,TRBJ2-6,TGTGCCAGCAGCTCGTCAGCGGGAGGGTTTGGGGCCAACGTCCTGACTTTC,CASSSSAGGFGANVLTF
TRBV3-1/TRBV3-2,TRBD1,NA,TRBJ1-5,TGTGCCAGCAGCCGACAGGGAAGCAATCAGCCCCAGCATTTT,CASSRQGSNQPQHF
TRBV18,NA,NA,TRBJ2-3,TGTGCCAGCTCACCACCGGCAGGAGGTAGTACGACAGATACGCAGTATTTT,CASSPPAGGSTTDTQYF
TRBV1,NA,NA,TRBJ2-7,TGCACCAGCAGCCAAGATAGGGACAGAACCTACGAGCAGTACTTC,CTSSQDRDRTYEQYF
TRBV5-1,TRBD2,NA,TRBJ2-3,TGCGCCAGCAGCGTTAGCGGGAGGGTTAGGGCCGATACGCAGTATTTT,CASSVSGRVRADTQYF